Listed below are T cell receptor beta chains from one sample, sequenced in a study of control samples from healthy donors and cancer patients. The table came from immunoSEQ multiplex PCR; TCRdb's copy has only in-frame clones and leaves some out. Among some 120,000 clones, 70% to 90% were seen once, and the ten largest hold just under 3%. The sample comprised blood. The receptor set was obtained from a man in his fifties or sixties in good health. Both conserved end residues are part of each CDR3.

CDR3 protein: CASSYGTGLQPQHF; J gene: TRBJ1-5; V gene: TRBV3-1/TRBV3-2
CDR3 protein: CASSFAGGKNQPQHF; J gene: TRBJ1-5; V gene: TRBV6-2/TRBV6-3
CDR3 protein: CASSYEASRTADPRNQPQHF; J gene: TRBJ1-5; V gene: TRBV6-2/TRBV6-3
CDR3 protein: CASSFIIGYGYTF; J gene: TRBJ1-2; V gene: TRBV12-3/TRBV12-4
CDR3 protein: CASSPLRRDYGYTF; J gene: TRBJ1-2; V gene: TRBV11-2
CDR3 protein: CASSLSRDTGELFF; J gene: TRBJ2-2; V gene: TRBV5-1
CDR3 protein: CASSSLRVNEQFF; J gene: TRBJ2-1; V gene: TRBV11-2
CDR3 protein: CATSRGGVGNTEAFF; J gene: TRBJ1-1; V gene: TRBV15
CDR3 protein: CSGRQGANTEAFF; J gene: TRBJ1-1; V gene: TRBV29-1
CDR3 protein: CASTTQGLGYTF; J gene: TRBJ1-2; V gene: TRBV28